The T cell receptor (beta chain) under discussion was sequenced for a study of OX40 agonist ivuxolimab in advanced cancers. Study-level information: Three patients, one with hepatocellular carcinoma and two with cutaneous melanoma, responded partially. Study results and limitations: Determination of antigen specificity was not performed for the expanded peripheral T cells. Those patients achieving a partial response at 0.1-3.0 mg/kg showed among the lowest clonal expansion.

About this clone itself: What it binds is unknown.

Assay used: immunoSEQ multiplex PCR; TCRdb lists only in-frame clones, some missing. Among around 69,000 clones listed, around 90% were seen once. This material consisted of CD4+ or CD8+ T cells sorted from blood, taken in a trial of the OX40 agonist ivuxolimab. This TCR derives from an adult with an advanced solid tumor such as melanoma, head and neck, liver or kidney cancer.

The CDR3 bases are TGTGCCAGCAGTCCAACCGACGGGTACCAAGAGACCCAGTACTTC. This gives the protein CASSPTDGYQETQYF. The rearrangement links TRBV5-4 to TRBJ2-5; D gene ambiguous. Germline V CDR1 and CDR2: SGHNT, YYREEE (reference sequence). Deletions cut 5 bases from V and 0 bases from J, with 14 bases between. The CDR3 has 15 amino acids.